The present T cell receptor beta chain was sequenced within a study of shared clonotypes between healthy human individuals. Notes on this clone: Its antigen is unidentified.

J was trimmed by 4 bases and V by 6 bases; bases with no gene match: 17. This CDR3 has 18 residues. Germline V CDR1 and CDR2: SGHRS, YFSETQ. Findings and caveats of the study: Rarefaction demonstrated incomplete sorted-subset sequencing despite large depth. A handful of donors held around 5% of naive CD4 clonotypes in common.

Study processing details: Filtering differed, since immunoSEQ gave only junction sequences and no quality scores. Here immunoSEQ multiplex PCR was the method, and the copy in TCRdb shows in-frame clones only, minus some. Clone size and the V and J calls come from that table; the DNA yielded D and trimming. The sample includes 2.5 million or so clones, over 85% of them seen just once. Sequencing input: naive CD4+ T cells sorted from blood. The subset denotes: CD45RA+ positively selected. The source of this sequence is a man between 18 and 35 years old in good health. The chain recombines TRBV5-1 with TRBJ2-1, with 9 bases lining up with TRBD2. For the CDR3, the DNA is TGCGCCAGCACCCCCGGAGGCTTGCGGGAGGGGGGTTACAATGAGCAGTTCTTC. Its protein is CASTPGGLREGGYNEQFF.